Listed here are 22 T cell receptor beta chains from one sample, sequenced in a study of beta chain features in type 1 diabetes. Expressed TCRB transcripts were sequenced because the entire RNA isolate underwent reverse transcription. Clones were read by immunoSEQ multiplex PCR, and TCRdb kept only the in-frame ones, dropping some. The table includes some 360,000 clones, 15% to 20% detected once. The sequenced sample consisted of naive CD4+ T cells from blood. The receptor set was obtained from a woman in her late teens or twenties in good health.

This chain links TRBV7-9 with TRBJ2-7; 12 bases agree with TRBD1. V lost 5 bases and J lost 3; bases outside the gene matches: 2. CDR1 is SEHNR and CDR2 is FQNEAQ in the germline V gene (reference sequence). CDR3 length: 14 amino acids. CDR3 sequence: CASSRDRGLYEQYF. CDR3 bases: TGTGCCAGCAGCCGGGACAGGGGGCTCTACGAGCAGTACTTC. The whole variable domain, filled in from reference TRBV7-9 and TRBJ2-7, reads DTGVSQNPRHKITKRGQNVTFRCDPISEHNRLYWYRQTLGQGPEFLTYFQNEAQLEKSRLLSDRFSAERPKGSFSTLEIQRTEQGDSAMYLCASSRDRGLYEQYFGPGTRLTVT.

CDR3 in amino acids: CASSTPGLASYEQYF. The CDR3 nucleotides read TGTGCCAGCAGCACGCCGGGACTAGCATCTTACGAGCAGTACTTC. The J gene is TRBJ2-7, the V gene TRBV5-4; TRBD2 agrees at 9 bases. The CDR3 loop spans 15 amino acids. The V gene's germline CDR1 is SGHNT and CDR2 YYREEE (reference sequence). The V segment lost 4 bases and the J segment 4 bases; nucleotides outside the gene matches: 9.

This clone was found a few times. The V gene is TRBV18, the J gene TRBJ1-5; 8 positions match TRBD1. Germline CDR1 is KGHSH and CDR2 is LQKENI. Trimming took 2 bases from V and 4 from J; bases not matched to a gene: 4. There are 15 residues in the CDR3. Written as DNA, the CDR3 is TGTGCCAGCTCACCATCAGGGGGCGGGAATCAGCCCCAGCATTTT. Amino acids: CASSPSGGGNQPQHF.

This clone was detected a few times. The chain joins TRBV29-1 to TRBJ1-1, with 9 nucleotides matching TRBD1. This CDR3 comprises 12 residues. The junction had 9 bases not matched to a gene; V was cut back by 6 bases and J by 10 bases. Germline V gives CDR1 SQVTM, CDR2 ANQGSEA. DNA for the CDR3: TGCAGCGTCCCCCGGGACAGGGTCTCAGCTTTCTTT. Encoded protein: CSVPRDRVSAFF.

The chain has TRBV18 and TRBJ1-3, with 10 bases lining up with TRBD1. The CDR3 contains 15 residues. Looked up from germline, CDR1 is KGHSH and CDR2 is LQKENI. The junction had 1 base not matched to a gene; V was cut back by 2 bases and J by 3 bases. CDR3 coding DNA: TGTGCCAGCTCACCAGGGACAGGGGATGGAAACACCATATATTTT. Protein sequence: CASSPGTGDGNTIYF.

The chain uses TRBV9 and TRBJ2-7; 14 bases are a match to TRBD2. Germline values: CDR1 SGDLS, CDR2 YYNGEE. This CDR3 region has 15 residues. V trimming: 3 bases; J trimming: 6 bases; junction bases outside the gene matches: 5. Here the CDR3 reads CASSGGLAGVLEQYF. CDR3 coding DNA: TGTGCCAGCAGCGGGGGACTAGCGGGAGTACTCGAGCAGTACTTC.

This clone was found a few times. The chain joins TRBV5-1 to TRBJ2-5, with 7 nucleotides matching TRBD1. The junction had 9 bases not matched to a gene; V was cut back by 3 bases and J by 1 base. The CDR3 contains 16 residues. Germline loops: CDR1 SGHRS, CDR2 YFSETQ. The CDR3 DNA sequence: TGCGCCAGCAGCTCCCAATCCGGGACAGTCCAAGAGACCCAGTACTTC. Its translation: CASSSQSGTVQETQYF.

There are a few counts of this clone. The gene calls are TRBV4-1 and TRBJ2-7, with TRBD2 matching 8 bases. The junction had 13 bases not matched to a gene; V was cut back by 4 bases and J by 5 bases. Germline lookup yields CDR1 MGHRA and CDR2 YSYEKL. This CDR3 spans 16 amino acids. CDR3 loop: CASSPGLAPTLDEQYF. CDR3 nucleotides: TGCGCCAGCAGCCCAGGACTAGCTCCCACCCTTGACGAGCAGTACTTC.

J is TRBJ2-5 and V is TRBV15; the match to TRBD1 covers 7 bases. Germline-derived CDR1 and CDR2 are LNHNV and YYDKDF (reference sequence). The CDR3 runs 14 residues. V lost 5 bases to trimming and J lost 4 bases; unmatched junction nucleotides: 7. CDR3 sequence (DNA): TGTGCCACCAGCCGAGGGGACAGTCGAGAGACCCAGTACTTC. It yields the protein CATSRGDSRETQYF. Complete variable domain (other parts from reference TRBV15 and TRBJ2-5): DAMVIQNPRYQVTQFGKPVTLSCSQTLNHNVMYWYQQKSSQAPKLLFHYYDKDFNNEADTPDNFQSRRPNTSFCFLDIRSPGLGDTAMYLCATSRGDSRETQYFGPGTRLLVL.

This clone was picked up a small number of times. The chain is built from TRBV6-5 and TRBJ2-3, with TRBD2 matching 7 bases. Germline CDR1 MNHEY, CDR2 SVGAGI. The CDR3 runs 14 residues. V trimming: 8 bases; J trimming: 2 bases; junction bases outside the gene matches: 7. The CDR3 region is CASRLSGYTDTQYF. In DNA form, the CDR3 reads TGTGCCAGCCGTCTTAGCGGGTACACAGATACGCAGTATTTT.

Here the CDR3 DNA reads TGTGCCAGCAGCTGGGGGGGACCCTATAGCAATCAGCCCCAGCATTTT. Its translation is CASSWGGPYSNQPQHF. The chain uses TRBV5-6 and TRBJ1-5; TRBD1 is a possible D gene (5 bases). Germline V gene data show CDR1 as SGHDT and CDR2 as YYEEEE. V lost 3 bases and J 0 bases, leaving 13 bases between the germline ends. The CDR3 is 16 residues long. The full variable domain, in which reference TRBV5-6 and TRBJ1-5 provide the parts outside the CDR3, is DAGVTQSPTHLIKTRGQQVTLRCSPKSGHDTVSWYQQALGQGPQFIFQYYEEEERQRGNFPDRFSGHQFPNYSSELNVNALLLGDSALYLCASSWGGPYSNQPQHFGDGTRLSIL.

V gene TRBV5-1 combines with J gene TRBJ2-1, with D tentatively TRBD1 (5 bases). Trimming pared 1 base from V and 5 bases from J, leaving 19 bases between. The CDR3 has 17 amino acids. Germline loops: CDR1 SGHRS, CDR2 YFSETQ. The DNA of the CDR3 is TGCGCCAGCAGCTTGATACCTGGGGCGGTTGGGGACAATGAGCAGTTCTTC. It is translated as CASSLIPGAVGDNEQFF.

The chain couples TRBV4-1 to TRBJ2-3; 8 bases match TRBD2. V lost 2 bases to trimming and J lost 6 bases; unmatched junction nucleotides: 7. The CDR3 is 15 residues long. Germline V gene data show CDR1 as MGHRA and CDR2 as YSYEKL. As DNA, the CDR3 is TGCGCCAGCAGCCAAACCGGACTAGCTCGGGATACGCAGTATTTT. Translating it yields CASSQTGLARDTQYF.

CDR3 sequence: CASSRWTGEAFF. CDR3 nucleotide sequence: TGTGCCAGCAGCCGATGGACAGGGGAAGCTTTCTTT. The V and J genes are TRBV5-5 and TRBJ1-1, with TRBD1 matching 8 bases. Germline-derived CDR1 and CDR2 are SGHKS and YYEKEE (reference sequence). The length of the CDR3 is 12 residues. With 4 bases clipped from V and 8 bases from J, the junction kept 4 bases outside the gene matches. The variable domain in full, completed from reference TRBV5-5 and TRBJ1-1, reads DAGVTQSPTHLIKTRGQQVTLRCSPISGHKSVSWYQQVLGQGPQFIFQYYEKEERGRGNFPDRFSARQFPNYSSELNVNALLLGDSALYLCASSRWTGEAFFGQGTRLTVV.

This chain uses TRBV25-1 with TRBJ2-2; D is possibly TRBD2 (7 bases). The ends were cut back, 8 bases at V and 4 bases at J, with 11 bases in the middle. CDR3 length: 13 residues. Germline-derived CDR1 and CDR2 are MGHDK and SYGVNS. DNA of the CDR3: TGTGCCAGCTGGGAGGGGGTCACCGGGGAGCTGTTTTTT. This codes for CASWEGVTGELFF.

This chain connects TRBV5-6 to TRBJ2-5; 11 bases line up with TRBD1. The CDR3 totals 15 residues. Germline V gene sequence: CDR1 SGHDT, CDR2 YYEEEE. V lost 0 bases, J lost 5 bases, and 3 bases stayed unmatched. Written as DNA, the CDR3 is TGTGCCAGCAGCTTGGGGACAGGGGGCGGGGAGACCCAGTACTTC. Translation: CASSLGTGGGETQYF.

This clone has more than one count but fewer than ten. The V gene is TRBV30, the J gene TRBJ2-4; a weak D match, TRBD2 (5 bases). This CDR3 spans 14 amino acids. Germline V gene lookup returns CDR1 GTSNPN and CDR2 SVGIG (reference sequence). The V end was cut by 3 bases, the J end by 1 base, with 10 bases between. Here the CDR3 DNA reads TGTGCCTGGAGCCGGAGGCAGGCCAAAAACATTCAGTACTTC. It is translated as CAWSRRQAKNIQYF.

V is TRBV10-3 and J is TRBJ2-5; D call uncertain. This CDR3 has 13 residues. Germline CDR1 reads ENHRY; CDR2 reads SYGVKD. The germline V and J ends were trimmed by 2 bases and 0 bases, with 4 bases remaining between them. The CDR3 here is CAISETNQETQYF. CDR3 coding DNA: TGTGCCATCAGTGAGACTAACCAAGAGACCCAGTACTTC.

V gene TRBV5-1 combines with J gene TRBJ1-1, with TRBD1 matching over 8 bases. Germline V lookup: CDR1 SGHRS, CDR2 YFSETQ. This CDR3 region has 13 residues. The V gene end was trimmed by 4 bases and the J gene end by 7 bases; junction bases not matched to a gene: 6. CDR3 nucleotide sequence: TGCGCCAGCAGCGGCGGGACAGGAGTTGAAGCTTTCTTT. Its translation is CASSGGTGVEAFF.

The rearrangement links TRBV18 to TRBJ1-3; D is unclear. Trimming took off 5 bases at V and 8 bases at J, with 13 bases between the two ends. The CDR3 loop spans 13 amino acids. Germline-derived CDR1 and CDR2 are KGHSH and LQKENI. CDR3 protein: CASSSSAVYTIYF. CDR3 nucleotides: TGTGCCAGCTCATCCTCGGCGGTTTACACCATATATTTT.

V usage is TRBV5-4 and J usage is TRBJ1-2; 9 nucleotides line up with TRBD1. Per germline, CDR1 SGHNT and CDR2 YYREEE (reference sequence). The CDR3 extends over 15 amino acids. Trimming took 3 bases from V and 0 from J; bases not matched to a gene: 3. This CDR3 reads CASSWDRDPNYGYTF. As DNA, the CDR3 is TGTGCCAGCAGCTGGGACAGGGACCCTAACTATGGCTACACCTTC.

The chain is built from TRBV2 and TRBJ1-2; TRBD1 is a possible D gene (5 bases). This CDR3 spans 12 amino acids. V dropped 5 bases and J dropped 7 bases, with 11 bases sitting between them. CDR1 and CDR2 (germline): SNHLY, FYNNEI. The CDR3 protein is CASSQRGVGYTF. CDR3 nucleotide sequence: TGTGCCAGCAGTCAACGGGGGGTTGGCTACACCTTC.